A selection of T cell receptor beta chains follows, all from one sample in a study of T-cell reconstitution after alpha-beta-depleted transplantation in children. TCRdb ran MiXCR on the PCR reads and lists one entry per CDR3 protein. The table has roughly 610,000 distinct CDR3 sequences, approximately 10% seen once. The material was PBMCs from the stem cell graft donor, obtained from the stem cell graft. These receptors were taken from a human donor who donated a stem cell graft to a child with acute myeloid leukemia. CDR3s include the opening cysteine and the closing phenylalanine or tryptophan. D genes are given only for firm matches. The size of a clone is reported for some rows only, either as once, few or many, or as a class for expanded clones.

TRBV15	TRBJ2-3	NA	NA	TGTGCCACCAGCAGGGGTATAGCAGATACGCAGTATTTT	CATSRGIADTQYF
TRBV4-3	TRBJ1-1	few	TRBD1	TGCGCCAGCAGCCAAGTTGGGCAGGGGGCCACTGAAGCTTTCTTT	CASSQVGQGATEAFF
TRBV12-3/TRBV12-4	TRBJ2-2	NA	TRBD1	TGTGCCAGCAGTCCAAGGGGGCGACACCTCACCGGGGAGCTGTTTTTT	CASSPRGRHLTGELFF
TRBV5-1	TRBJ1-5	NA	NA	TGCGCCAGCAGCTTGGGGTCAGAGAATCAGCCCCAGCATTTT	CASSLGSENQPQHF
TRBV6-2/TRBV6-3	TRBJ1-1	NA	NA	TGTGCCAGCACGGCTTTCGGAAGGCAGCACACTGAAGCTTTCTTT	CASTAFGRQHTEAFF
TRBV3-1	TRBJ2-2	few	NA	TGTGCCAGCCGGAGGGGGGGCACCGGGGAGCTGTTTTTT	CASRRGGTGELFF
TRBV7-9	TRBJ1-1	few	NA	TGTGCCAGCAGCCGGATTAATATCCTGGCCGCTTTCTTT	CASSRINILAAFF
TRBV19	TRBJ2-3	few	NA	TGTGCCAGTAGTATAGCCGGGACACGAAGAACAGATACGCAGTATTTT	CASSIAGTRRTDTQYF
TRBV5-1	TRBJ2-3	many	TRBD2	TGCGCCAGCTCCGGGACTAGGCCCACAGATACGCAGTATTTT	CASSGTRPTDTQYF
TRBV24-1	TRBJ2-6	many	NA	TGTGCCACCAGTGAATCCGGCCCCGGGGCCAACGTCCTGACTTTC	CATSESGPGANVLTF
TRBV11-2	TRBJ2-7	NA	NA	TGTGCCAGCAGCACGTATGCAACCTACGAGCAGTACTTC	CASSTYATYEQYF
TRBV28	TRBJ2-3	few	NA	TGTGCCAGCAGTTTTCGTGCGCAGAGCACAGATACGCAGTATTTT	CASSFRAQSTDTQYF
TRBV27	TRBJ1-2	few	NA	TGTGCCAGCAGTCCGATGGACATGGGCGGTGGCTACACCTTC	CASSPMDMGGGYTF
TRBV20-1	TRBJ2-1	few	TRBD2	TGCAGTGCTGATTCTAGCGGGGGACCTTCCTACAATGAGCAGTTCTTC	CSADSSGGPSYNEQFF
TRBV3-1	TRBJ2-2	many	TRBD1	TGTGCCAGCAGCCAAGGGACAGGACACACCGGGGAGCTGTTTTTT	CASSQGTGHTGELFF
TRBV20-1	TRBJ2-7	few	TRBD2	TGCAGTGCTAGAAGGCTAGGACTAGCGGGCGAGCAGTACTTC	CSARRLGLAGEQYF
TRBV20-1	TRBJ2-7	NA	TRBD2	TGCAGTTCCGGACTAGCGGGAGAGGGGCAGTACTTC	CSSGLAGEGQYF
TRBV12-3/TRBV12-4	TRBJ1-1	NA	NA	TGTGCCAGCAGTTGGGACAACTTGAACACTGAAGCTTTCTTT	CASSWDNLNTEAFF
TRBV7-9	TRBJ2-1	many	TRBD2	TGTGCCAGCAGCTTTAGGACTAGCGCGGGTGAGCAGTTCTTC	CASSFRTSAGEQFF
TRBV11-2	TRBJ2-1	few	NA	TGTGCCAGCAGCTTAGATGAGTCGGGACTTTACAATGAGCAGTTCTTC	CASSLDESGLYNEQFF
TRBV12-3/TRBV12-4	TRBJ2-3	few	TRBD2	TGTGCCAGCTGCTCCCTAGCGGCCCCACCAGATACGCAGTATTTT	CASCSLAAPPDTQYF
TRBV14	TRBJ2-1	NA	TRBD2	TGTGCCAGCAGCCAAGCCATAGGGGGTAGCGGGAGACCCCAGTTCTTC	CASSQAIGGSGRPQFF
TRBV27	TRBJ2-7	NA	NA	TGTGCCAGCAGTCCTTGGGACACCTCCTACGAGCAGTACTTC	CASSPWDTSYEQYF
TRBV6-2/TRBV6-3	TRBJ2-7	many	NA	TGTGCCAGCAGTTTCAGACAGATTAACTCCTACGAGCAGTACTTC	CASSFRQINSYEQYF
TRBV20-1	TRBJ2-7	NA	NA	TGCAGTGCGTCCAACCTCTACGAGCAGTACTTC	CSASNLYEQYF
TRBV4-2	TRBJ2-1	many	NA	TGTGCCACCAAAAGGACTATTTATCACAATGAGCAGTTCTTC	CATKRTIYHNEQFF
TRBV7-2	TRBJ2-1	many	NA	TGTGCCAGCAGCTATAGCGGATTCAATGAGCAGTTCTTC	CASSYSGFNEQFF
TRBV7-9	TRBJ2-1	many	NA	TGTGCCAGCAGCTTACACTTGGGTGAGCAGTTCTTC	CASSLHLGEQFF
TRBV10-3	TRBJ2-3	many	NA	TGTGCCATCAGTGAGGCTCTCGTCGACACAGATACGCAGTATTTT	CAISEALVDTDTQYF
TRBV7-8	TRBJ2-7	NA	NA	TGTGCCAGCAGCTCCGGAGGGGGAGGGCCGGGATACGAGCAGTACTTC	CASSSGGGGPGYEQYF
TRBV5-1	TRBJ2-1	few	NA	TGCGCCAGCAGCTTGGCGAGGCAGCTTTACAATGAGCAGTTCTTC	CASSLARQLYNEQFF
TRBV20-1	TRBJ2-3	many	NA	TGCAGTGCTAGAGCCGACCGGGGGGCCCGGAATACGCAGTATTTT	CSARADRGARNTQYF
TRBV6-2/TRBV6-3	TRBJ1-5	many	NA	TGTGCCAGCAGTTCCGAGGGGCATGTTTCTCAGCCCCAGCATTTT	CASSSEGHVSQPQHF
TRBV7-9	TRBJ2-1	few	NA	TGTGCCAGCAGCTTAGCGGGAGGCGAGAATGAGCAGTTCTTC	CASSLAGGENEQFF
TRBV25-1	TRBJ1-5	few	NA	TGTGCCAGCAGTCGGAGCAGGGGCCATGGGTACCGCAATCAGCCCCAGCATTTT	CASSRSRGHGYRNQPQHF
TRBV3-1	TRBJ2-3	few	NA	TGTGCCAGCAGCCTTAGGGACCGAAGCACAGATACGCAGTATTTT	CASSLRDRSTDTQYF
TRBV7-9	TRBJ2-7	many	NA	TGTGCCAGCAGCCCTTGGACCAGCTCCTACGAGCAGTACTTC	CASSPWTSSYEQYF
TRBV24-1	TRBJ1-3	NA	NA	TGTGCCACCAGTGACATAGGATACGGAAACACCATATATTTT	CATSDIGYGNTIYF
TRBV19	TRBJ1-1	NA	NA	TGTGCCAGTAGTATGTGGGGGTCGAACACTGAAGCTTTCTTT	CASSMWGSNTEAFF
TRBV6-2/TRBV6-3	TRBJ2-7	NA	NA	TGTGCCAGCAGCGTGGGGTTTCTCTACGAGCAGTACTTC	CASSVGFLYEQYF
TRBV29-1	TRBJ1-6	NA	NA	TGCAGCGTCACTGAATCGTGGGCGGTGGGTTCACCCCTCCACTTT	CSVTESWAVGSPLHF
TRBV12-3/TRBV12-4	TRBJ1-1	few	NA	TGTGCCACGAGCGCCTCACAGGCCTCTGAAGCTTTCTTT	CATSASQASEAFF
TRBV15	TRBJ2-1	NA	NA	TGTGCCACCAGCATTAGCCTGGGGGATGAGCAGTTCTTC	CATSISLGDEQFF
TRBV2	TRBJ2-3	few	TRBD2	TGTGCCAGCAGTGAACTAGCGGGACCTAGCACAGATACGCAGTATTTT	CASSELAGPSTDTQYF
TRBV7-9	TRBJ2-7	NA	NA	TGTGCCAGCAGCTCGGACCCACTTTACGAGCAGTACTTC	CASSSDPLYEQYF
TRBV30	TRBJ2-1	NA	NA	TGTGCCTGGATCAGTCGGGAGCTCTACAATGAGCAGTTCTTC	CAWISRELYNEQFF
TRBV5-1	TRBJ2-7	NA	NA	TGCGCCAGCAGTCCCCCCCGTGGGGCCCCCGAGCAGTACTTC	CASSPPRGAPEQYF
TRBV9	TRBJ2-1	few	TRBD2	TGTGCCAGCAGCGTAGAGGCGGGAGCTTACAATGAGCAGTTCTTC	CASSVEAGAYNEQFF
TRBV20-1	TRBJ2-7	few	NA	TGCAGTGCCCACCCCGGGGAGTTTACCTACGAGCAGTACTTC	CSAHPGEFTYEQYF
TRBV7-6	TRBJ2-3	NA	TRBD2	TGTGCCAGCAGCTTAGCCGTAGCGGGAGGCTTCCAAATAACCACAGATACGCAGTATTTT	CASSLAVAGGFQITTDTQYF
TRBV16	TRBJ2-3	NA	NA	TGTGCCAGCAGCCGGCCGGGGACACCTACAACGCAGTATTTT	CASSRPGTPTTQYF
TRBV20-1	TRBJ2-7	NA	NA	TGCAGTGTGGGAGAGAGCTCCTACGAGCAGTACTTC	CSVGESSYEQYF
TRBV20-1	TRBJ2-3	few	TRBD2	TGCAGTGCTAGAGTCGGAGCGGGGGGAGGCGAAGATACGCAGTATTTT	CSARVGAGGGEDTQYF
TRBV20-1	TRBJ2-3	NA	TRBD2	TGCAGTGCTAGAAATAGCGGGAGTACCTCAGATACGCAGTATTTT	CSARNSGSTSDTQYF
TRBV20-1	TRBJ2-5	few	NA	TGCAGTGCCCTCCTCCGGGACGGGCGGGAGACCCAGTACTTC	CSALLRDGRETQYF
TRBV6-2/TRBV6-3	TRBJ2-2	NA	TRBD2	TGTGCCAGCAGATCCCAAAGACTAGCTCCCGGGGAGCTGTTTTTT	CASRSQRLAPGELFF
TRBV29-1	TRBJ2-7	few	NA	TGCAGCGTTGCCCCCGAGGGGAGAGGGTCCTACGAGCAGTACTTC	CSVAPEGRGSYEQYF